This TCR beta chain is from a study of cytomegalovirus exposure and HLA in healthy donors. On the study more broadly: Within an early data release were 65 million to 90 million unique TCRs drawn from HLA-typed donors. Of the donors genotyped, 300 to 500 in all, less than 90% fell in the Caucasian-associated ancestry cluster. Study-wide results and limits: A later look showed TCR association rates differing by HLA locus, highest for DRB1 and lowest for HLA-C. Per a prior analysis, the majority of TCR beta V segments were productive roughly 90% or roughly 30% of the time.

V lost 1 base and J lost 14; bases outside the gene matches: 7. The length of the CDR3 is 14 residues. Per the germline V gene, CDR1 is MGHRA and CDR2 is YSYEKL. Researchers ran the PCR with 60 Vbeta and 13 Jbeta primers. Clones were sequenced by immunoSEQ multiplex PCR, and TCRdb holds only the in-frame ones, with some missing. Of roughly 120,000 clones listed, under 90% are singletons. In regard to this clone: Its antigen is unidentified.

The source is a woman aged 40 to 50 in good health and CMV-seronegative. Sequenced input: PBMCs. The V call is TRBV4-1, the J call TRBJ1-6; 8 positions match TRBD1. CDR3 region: CASSQAGGDDTLHF. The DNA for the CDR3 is TGCGCCAGCAGCCAAGCAGGGGGCGATGATACCCTCCACTTT.